This T cell receptor beta chain is from a study of T-cell reconstitution after alpha-beta-depleted transplantation in children. Preparing the TCRbeta library involved the use of unique molecular identifiers. TCRdb redid the calling of the PCR reads with MiXCR, one entry per CDR3 protein. The sample has 90,000 to 100,000 distinct CDR3 sequences, 12% seen once. This clonotype was detected many times. Sequenced material: PBMCs from the stem cell graft donor, taken from the stem cell graft. The clonotype comes from a human donor who donated a stem cell graft to a child with inherited bone marrow failure.

CDR3 sequence: CAIRGTGRGNEQYF. The CDR3 nucleotides read TGTGCCATCAGGGGGACAGGTCGGGGGAACGAGCAGTACTTC. V is TRBV10-3 and J is TRBJ2-7; 8 bases match TRBD1. This CDR3 is built from 14 residues. Unmatched junction bases numbered 9, after V lost 6 bases and J lost 5 bases. The germline gives CDR1 ENHRY, CDR2 SYGVKD.